The rows below give T cell receptor beta chains drawn from one sample of a study of shared clonotypes between healthy human individuals. Assay used: immunoSEQ multiplex PCR; TCRdb lists only in-frame clones, some missing. Here the sample spans roughly 320,000 clones, around nine tenths being singletons. Source material: memory CD8+ T cells sorted from blood. The receptors were gathered from a man between 18 and 35 years old in good health. Each CDR3 is given with its conserved first and last residue. A D gene is named only where the DNA matches it firmly.

15,TRBJ2-1,TRBV6-5,-,CASSLSGPAYNEQFF,TGTGCCAGCAGCCTCAGCGGGCCCGCCTACAATGAGCAGTTCTTC
13,TRBJ1-2,TRBV4-1,-,CASSQEPSLEYTF,TGCGCCAGCAGCCAAGAACCGTCTCTGGAGTACACCTTC
13,TRBJ2-7,TRBV27,-,CASRGGTTYEQYF,TGTGCCAGCAGGGGAGGCACCACCTACGAGCAGTACTTC
13,TRBJ1-2,TRBV6-6,-,CASSSGSPYGYTF,TGTGCCAGCAGCTCCGGCAGCCCCTATGGCTACACCTTC
15,TRBJ2-3,TRBV30,-,CAWSVLGGSTDTQYF,TGTGCCTGGAGTGTACTAGGCGGTAGCACAGATACGCAGTATTTT
15,TRBJ2-1,TRBV7-9,-,CASSPAAAGLDEQFF,TGTGCCAGCAGCCCCGCCGCGGCGGGCTTGGATGAGCAGTTCTTC
15,TRBJ1-3,TRBV11-2,TRBD1,CASWGQGFFGNTIYF,TGTGCCAGCTGGGGACAGGGTTTTTTTGGAAACACCATATATTTT
16,TRBJ2-5,TRBV7-9,-,CASSNTRAGERETQYF,TGTGCCAGCAGCAATACCCGGGCAGGGGAAAGGGAGACCCAGTACTTC
15,TRBJ2-7,TRBV4-3,-,CASSQVIGSSYEQYF,TGCGCCAGCAGCCAAGTTATCGGGTCGTCGTACGAGCAGTACTTC
13,TRBJ1-1,TRBV6-6,TRBD1,CASSYDRVTEAFF,TGTGCCAGCAGTTACGACAGGGTCACTGAAGCTTTCTTT
15,TRBJ1-4,TRBV2,TRBD1,CASSEGTGLREKLFF,TGTGCCAGCAGTGAAGGGACAGGGCTACGGGAAAAACTGTTTTTT
8,TRBJ2-7,TRBV5-8,-,CASGGQYF,TGTGCCAGCGGAGGGCAGTACTTC
11,TRBJ2-1,TRBV11-2,-,CASSHGGEQFF,TGTGCCAGCAGCCACGGGGGTGAGCAGTTCTTC
15,TRBJ1-1,TRBV5-1,TRBD1,CASSLAGQERTEAFF,TGCGCCAGCAGCTTGGCCGGACAGGAACGCACTGAAGCTTTCTTT